The rows below give T cell receptor beta chains drawn from one sample of a study of T-cell memory formation after mild COVID-19. Via MiXCR, TCRdb re-called the 5' RACE reads, giving one row per CDR3 protein. The sample consists of roughly 510,000 distinct CDR3 sequences, approximately 15% of them appearing once. The sample comprised PBMCs or a T cell subset sorted from them (not recorded which). These TCRs come from an adult woman who had mild COVID-19 (a few samples of this study predate the infection). Cell type and time point are not known. CDR3s include the opening cysteine and the closing phenylalanine or tryptophan. D genes are given only for firm matches. Size is stated for part of the rows, as once, few or many counts, or as a class when the clone is expanded.

clone size	D gene	CDR3 length	V gene	J gene	CDR3 protein	CDR3 DNA
-	-	14	TRBV2	TRBJ2-1	CASSPMVGYHEQFF	TGTGCCAGCAGTCCGATGGTAGGGTATCATGAGCAGTTCTTC
-	-	16	TRBV7-2	TRBJ2-5	CASSHPPDLSRETQYF	TGTGCCAGCAGCCACCCCCCGGACCTCAGCCGGGAGACCCAGTACTTC
-	-	13	TRBV6-1	TRBJ2-6	CAYARSGANVLTF	TGTGCCTACGCTCGCTCTGGGGCCAACGTCCTGACTTTC
-	-	15	TRBV24-1	TRBJ1-1	CATSDYRSGGTEAFF	TGTGCCACCAGTGATTACAGGTCCGGCGGGACTGAAGCTTTCTTT
-	TRBD2	15	TRBV24-1	TRBJ2-1	CATSGGLADYNEQFF	TGTGCCACCAGTGGCGGACTAGCGGACTACAATGAGCAGTTCTTC
few	-	13	TRBV18	TRBJ1-1	CASSPEQLLEAFF	TGTGCCAGCTCACCAGAACAGCTCCTTGAAGCTTTCTTT
-	-	13	TRBV29-1	TRBJ2-7	CSVEYPSSYEQYF	TGCAGCGTTGAATATCCCAGTAGCTACGAGCAGTACTTC
-	TRBD1	15	TRBV7-9	TRBJ1-4	CASSPRTGPNEKLFF	TGTGCCAGCAGCCCTCGGACAGGGCCGAATGAAAAACTGTTTTTT
-	TRBD2	14	TRBV30	TRBJ2-1	CAWRLAGIHNEQFF	TGTGCCTGGCGACTAGCGGGGATCCACAATGAGCAGTTCTTC
-	-	17	TRBV7-3	TRBJ1-4	CASSHQAGEENNEKLFF	TGTGCCAGCAGCCATCAGGCCGGGGAGGAGAATAATGAAAAACTGTTTTTT
-	-	13	TRBV5-1	TRBJ2-7	CASRYIQGSEQYF	TGCGCCAGCCGATACATACAGGGAAGCGAGCAGTACTTC
few	-	16	TRBV25-1	TRBJ2-5	CASSVGRNLYQETQYF	TGTGCCAGCAGTGTGGGACGGAACTTGTACCAAGAGACCCAGTACTTC
many	-	15	TRBV5-1	TRBJ1-5	CASRRDGSSNQPQHF	TGCGCCAGCAGGCGGGACGGCAGTAGCAATCAGCCCCAGCATTTT
many	TRBD2	20	TRBV12-3/TRBV12-4	TRBJ2-1	CASSPLRREDQYLINNEQFF	TGTGCCAGCAGTCCCCTGCGGCGGGAGGACCAGTACCTTATTAACAATGAGCAGTTCTTC
few	-	18	TRBV3-1	TRBJ2-6	CASSPPQLLPSGANVLTF	TGTGCCAGCAGCCCCCCCCAGCTACTACCCTCTGGGGCCAACGTCCTGACTTTC
-	TRBD2	15	TRBV6-5	TRBJ2-7	CASSYGPSGRVEQYF	TGTGCCAGCAGTTATGGCCCTAGCGGGAGGGTCGAGCAGTACTTC
-	-	15	TRBV11-3	TRBJ2-3	CASSLRSELSGTQYF	TGTGCCAGCAGCCTACGTTCCGAGCTTTCCGGTACGCAGTATTTT
-	-	16	TRBV5-1	TRBJ2-3	CASSLEAGLRTDTQYF	TGCGCCAGCAGCTTGGAGGCCGGGCTGAGGACAGATACGCAGTATTTT
-	-	14	TRBV4-1	TRBJ1-2	CASSQPGSDYGYTF	TGCGCCAGCAGCCAACCTGGCTCGGACTATGGCTACACCTTC
-	TRBD1	14	TRBV6-1	TRBJ1-4	CASSGDRGPEKLFF	TGTGCCAGCAGTGGCGACAGGGGGCCTGAAAAACTGTTTTTT
few	-	13	TRBV20-1	TRBJ1-4	CSARIQSGEKLFF	TGCAGTGCTAGAATACAGTCGGGGGAAAAACTGTTTTTT
-	TRBD2	16	TRBV29-1	TRBJ2-4	CSVEDYQAGGKNIQYF	TGCAGCGTTGAAGATTACCAAGCGGGAGGCAAAAACATTCAGTACTTC
once	TRBD1	14	TRBV6-2/TRBV6-3	TRBJ1-2	CASSYSGTVYGYTF	TGTGCCAGCAGTTACTCCGGGACAGTTTATGGCTACACCTTC
few	-	17	TRBV3-1	TRBJ2-4	CASSQGGVPLAKNIQYF	TGTGCCAGCAGCCAAGGGGGGGTCCCCCTAGCCAAAAACATTCAGTACTTC
-	-	11	TRBV7-6	TRBJ2-3	CASSSEGGQYF	TGTGCCAGCAGCTCAGAAGGAGGGCAGTATTTT
-	TRBD1	14	TRBV20-1	TRBJ2-1	CSAKGARRYNEQFF	TGCAGTGCTAAGGGGGCCCGTAGGTACAATGAGCAGTTCTTC
-	-	16	TRBV24-1	TRBJ2-1	CATSGRQDSSYNEQFF	TGTGCCACCAGTGGGCGACAGGATAGCTCCTACAATGAGCAGTTCTTC
few	TRBD1	14	TRBV18	TRBJ2-7	CASSATTGGYEQYF	TGTGCCAGCTCAGCTACGACAGGGGGATACGAGCAGTACTTC
-	-	16	TRBV4-2	TRBJ2-4	CASSQEASVPGYIQYF	TGTGCCAGCAGCCAAGAGGCGTCGGTTCCTGGCTACATTCAGTACTTC
few	TRBD2	17	TRBV6-2/TRBV6-3	TRBJ2-5	CASRTGLAGLAQETQYF	TGTGCCAGCAGAACTGGACTAGCGGGCCTAGCCCAAGAGACCCAGTACTTC
-	-	15	TRBV20-1	TRBJ1-3	CSATQTVTSGNTIYF	TGCAGTGCAACTCAGACAGTCACCTCTGGAAACACCATATATTTT
-	-	14	TRBV12-3/TRBV12-4	TRBJ1-5	CASSLEGRVDPQHF	TGTGCCAGCAGTTTAGAAGGGAGAGTGGATCCCCAGCATTTT
few	-	15	TRBV4-2	TRBJ1-1	CASSQDWRLNTEAFF	TGTGCCAGCAGCCAAGATTGGAGGCTGAACACTGAAGCTTTCTTT
many	-	15	TRBV6-5	TRBJ2-5	CASSYGTSRGETQYF	TGTGCCAGCAGTTACGGAACTAGCAGGGGAGAGACCCAGTACTTC
few	-	13	TRBV6-2/TRBV6-3	TRBJ2-7	CASTSLAYHEQYF	TGTGCCAGCACCAGTCTAGCGTACCACGAGCAGTACTTC
few	TRBD2	19	TRBV29-1	TRBJ2-1	CSVNPSLAGGEASYNEQFF	TGCAGCGTAAACCCCTCTCTAGCGGGAGGGGAGGCGTCCTACAATGAGCAGTTCTTC
few	-	15	TRBV7-9	TRBJ1-6	CASSLVSSYNSPLHF	TGTGCCAGCAGCCTCGTGAGCTCCTATAATTCACCCCTCCACTTT
few	TRBD2	16	TRBV5-4	TRBJ2-1	CASSSGTSGGRDEQFF	TGTGCCAGCAGCTCCGGGACTAGCGGGGGGAGGGATGAGCAGTTCTTC
-	TRBD2	14	TRBV7-9	TRBJ2-1	CASSPLATYNEQFF	TGTGCCAGCAGCCCACTAGCGACCTACAATGAGCAGTTCTTC
few	-	15	TRBV15	TRBJ2-1	CATSRIDGAYNEQFF	TGTGCCACCAGCAGGATAGACGGTGCCTACAATGAGCAGTTCTTC
once	-	17	TRBV27	TRBJ1-6	CASGLWLGEGRNSPLHF	TGTGCCAGCGGCCTGTGGCTTGGGGAAGGGAGGAATTCACCCCTCCACTTT
-	-	13	TRBV7-3	TRBJ1-1	CASSLTFTDEAFF	TGTGCCAGCAGCTTAACGTTCACAGACGAAGCTTTCTTT
-	-	14	TRBV18	TRBJ2-3	CASSPPASTDTQYF	TGTGCCAGCTCACCGCCAGCTAGCACAGATACGCAGTATTTT
few	-	13	TRBV4-2	TRBJ2-1	CASSQEVVYEQFF	TGTGCCAGCAGCCAAGAGGTCGTCTATGAGCAGTTCTTC
-	TRBD2	16	TRBV27	TRBJ2-3	CASSPLAGGLTDTQYF	TGTGCCAGCAGTCCCCTAGCGGGAGGGCTCACAGATACGCAGTATTTT
-	-	17	TRBV5-8	TRBJ1-1	CASSLGSRRGVNTEAFF	TGTGCCAGCAGCTTGGGATCCAGACGGGGGGTGAACACTGAAGCTTTCTTT
-	-	12	TRBV18	TRBJ2-7	CASSPAAHEQYF	TGTGCCAGCTCACCCGCGGCCCACGAGCAGTACTTC
-	-	16	TRBV9	TRBJ1-1	CASSIVSGVEGTEAFF	TGTGCCAGCAGCATAGTTTCAGGGGTGGAGGGCACTGAAGCTTTCTTT
-	TRBD1	19	TRBV20-1	TRBJ2-5	CSARGDRGPTSQTSQPQYF	TGCAGTGCTAGAGGAGACAGGGGGCCAACCTCGCAAACGTCCCAGCCCCAGTACTTC
-	-	12	TRBV6-6	TRBJ2-7	CASSRVGPEQYF	TGTGCCAGCTCGAGGGTGGGGCCTGAGCAGTACTTC
few	TRBD1	15	TRBV7-6	TRBJ1-3	CASSMEGDRGDTIYF	TGTGCCAGCAGCATGGAAGGGGACAGGGGGGACACCATATATTTT
few	-	15	TRBV5-1	TRBJ2-7	CASSLEVRGSYEQYF	TGCGCCAGCAGCTTGGAAGTGCGGGGCTCCTACGAGCAGTACTTC
few	-	16	TRBV5-1	TRBJ2-6	CASSLSYRAGANVLTF	TGCGCCAGCAGCTTGTCCTACAGGGCTGGGGCCAACGTCCTGACTTTC
-	-	15	TRBV7-2	TRBJ2-5	CASSFSLARQETQYF	TGTGCCAGCAGCTTTTCGTTAGCGAGGCAAGAGACCCAGTACTTC
-	-	15	TRBV6-1	TRBJ2-2	CASSEEPGAAGELFF	TGTGCCAGCAGTGAAGAGCCAGGGGCGGCCGGGGAGCTGTTTTTT